The T cell receptor (beta chain) under discussion was sequenced for a study of graft-versus-host responses after intestinal transplantation. Study context: The whole recipient group had anti-thymocyte globulin induction followed by tacrolimus and steroids for around 3 years. Notes on the study in general: GvH clones were found in recipient marrow; some appeared first in ileum or blood. The highest levels of circulating GvH clones went along with early declines in HvG clones after transplant. Those patients showing graft-donor T cell macrochimerism displayed high graft-versus-host to host-versus-graft clonal ratios in allografts.

Germline V gives CDR1 KGHSH, CDR2 LQKENI. The CDR3 is made up of 14 amino acids. The V end was cut by 0 bases, the J end by 2 bases, with 7 bases between. The sample holds a few counts of this clone. Its antigen is still unknown. The identical CDR3 is also encoded by other nucleotide sequences in the sample. Libraries were prepared by immunoSEQ multiplex PCR; TCRdb keeps only in-frame clonotypes and omits some of them. The repertoire holds under 130,000 clones, with roughly 93% as singletons. The material sequenced was unstimulated CD8+ T cells sorted from spleen or lymph node cells, taken before intestinal transplant. The receptor comes from a human donor who received an intestinal transplant. The chain has TRBV18 and TRBJ1-1; no firm D call. In DNA form, the CDR3 reads TGTGCCAGCTCACCACCCGACGGAAACACTGAAGCTTTCTTT. It specifies CASSPPDGNTEAFF.